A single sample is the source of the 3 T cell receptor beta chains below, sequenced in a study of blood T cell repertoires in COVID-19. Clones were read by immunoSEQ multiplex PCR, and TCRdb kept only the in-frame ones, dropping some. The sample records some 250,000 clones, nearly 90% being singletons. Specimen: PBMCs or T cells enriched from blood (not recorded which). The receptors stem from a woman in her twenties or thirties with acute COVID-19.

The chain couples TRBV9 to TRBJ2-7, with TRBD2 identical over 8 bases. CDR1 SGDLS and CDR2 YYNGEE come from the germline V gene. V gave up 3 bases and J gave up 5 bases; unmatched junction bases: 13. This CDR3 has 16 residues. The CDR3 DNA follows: TGTGCCAGCAGCGCGGGGGGGGACACTAGGTCCCACGAGCAGTACTTC. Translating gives CASSAGGDTRSHEQYF.

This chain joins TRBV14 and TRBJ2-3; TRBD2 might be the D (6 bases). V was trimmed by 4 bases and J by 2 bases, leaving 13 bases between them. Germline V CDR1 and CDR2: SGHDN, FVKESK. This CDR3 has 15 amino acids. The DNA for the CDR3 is TGTGCCAGCAGCCCCGGGACTTATCACACAGATACGCAGTATTTT. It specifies CASSPGTYHTDTQYF.

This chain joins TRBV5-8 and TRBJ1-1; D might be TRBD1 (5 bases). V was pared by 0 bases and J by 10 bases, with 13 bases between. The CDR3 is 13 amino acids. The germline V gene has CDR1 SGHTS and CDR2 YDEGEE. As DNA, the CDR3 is TGTGCCAGCAGCTTGGCCCTCAGGGATTCAGCTTTCTTT. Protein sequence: CASSLALRDSAFF.